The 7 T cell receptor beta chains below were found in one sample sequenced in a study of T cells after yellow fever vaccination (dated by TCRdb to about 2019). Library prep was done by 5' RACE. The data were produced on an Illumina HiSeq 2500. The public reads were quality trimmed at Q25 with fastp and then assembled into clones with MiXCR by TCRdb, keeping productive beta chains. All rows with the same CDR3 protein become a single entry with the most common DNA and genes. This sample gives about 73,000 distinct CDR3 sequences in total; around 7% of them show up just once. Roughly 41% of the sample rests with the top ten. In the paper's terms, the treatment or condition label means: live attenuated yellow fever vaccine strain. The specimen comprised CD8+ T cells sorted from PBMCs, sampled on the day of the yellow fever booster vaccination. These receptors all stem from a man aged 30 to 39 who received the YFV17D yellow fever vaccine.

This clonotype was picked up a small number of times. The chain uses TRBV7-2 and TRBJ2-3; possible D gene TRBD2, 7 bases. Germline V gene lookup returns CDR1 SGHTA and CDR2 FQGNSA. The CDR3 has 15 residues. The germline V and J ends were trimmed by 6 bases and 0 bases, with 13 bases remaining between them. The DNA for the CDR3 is TGTGCCAGCAGTCGGGGGGCGACTAGCACAGATACGCAGTATTTT. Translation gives CASSRGATSTDTQYF.

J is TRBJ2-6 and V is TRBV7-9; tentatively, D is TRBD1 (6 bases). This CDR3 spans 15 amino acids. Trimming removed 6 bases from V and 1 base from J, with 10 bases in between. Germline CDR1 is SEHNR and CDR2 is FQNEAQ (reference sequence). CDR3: CASSLTGSGANVLTF. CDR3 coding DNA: TGTGCCAGCAGTCTAACAGGGTCTGGGGCCAACGTCCTGACTTTC.

The CDR3 protein is CASSQYHGGLTDTQYF. Here the CDR3 DNA reads TGTGCCAGCAGTCAGTACCACGGCGGCTTAACAGATACGCAGTATTTT. This sequence joins TRBV6-1 and TRBJ2-3; no clear D. The germline V gene encodes CDR1 MNHNS and CDR2 SASEGT. The CDR3 length is 16 residues. With 5 bases removed from V and 3 bases from J, the gap between germline ends came to 18 bases.

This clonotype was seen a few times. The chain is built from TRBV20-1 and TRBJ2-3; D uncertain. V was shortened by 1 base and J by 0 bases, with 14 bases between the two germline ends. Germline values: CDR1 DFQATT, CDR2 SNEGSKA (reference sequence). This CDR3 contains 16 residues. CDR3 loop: CSARGRLVSSTDTQYF. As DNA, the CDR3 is TGCAGTGCTAGAGGTAGACTGGTTTCTAGCACAGATACGCAGTATTTT.

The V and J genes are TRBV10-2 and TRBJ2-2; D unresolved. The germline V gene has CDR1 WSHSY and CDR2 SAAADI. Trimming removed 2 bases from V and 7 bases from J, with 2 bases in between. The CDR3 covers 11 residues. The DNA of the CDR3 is TGCGCCAGCAGTGAGGGCGGGGAGCTGTTTTTT. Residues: CASSEGGELFF.

This CDR3 reads CSVESRYQETQYF. The CDR3 nucleotides are TGCAGCGTTGAGTCCAGGTACCAAGAGACCCAGTACTTC. The V and J genes are TRBV29-1 and TRBJ2-5; D gene ambiguous. Germline V gene sequence: CDR1 SQVTM, CDR2 ANQGSEA. V lost 3 bases to trimming and J lost 0 bases, with 8 bases between them. The CDR3 length is 13 residues. The whole variable domain, remainder taken from reference TRBV29-1 and TRBJ2-5, is SAVISQKPSRDICQRGTSLTIQCQVDSQVTMMFWYRQQPGQSLTLIATANQGSEATYESGFVIDKFPISRPNLTFSTLTVSNMSPEDSSIYLCSVESRYQETQYFGPGTRLLVL.

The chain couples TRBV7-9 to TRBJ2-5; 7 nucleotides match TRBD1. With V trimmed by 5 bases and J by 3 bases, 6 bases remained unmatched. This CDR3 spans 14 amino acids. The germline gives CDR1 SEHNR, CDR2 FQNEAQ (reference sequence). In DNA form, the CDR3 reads TGTGCCAGCAGCCAGGGGGTGGCAGAAGAGACCCAGTACTTC. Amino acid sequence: CASSQGVAEETQYF. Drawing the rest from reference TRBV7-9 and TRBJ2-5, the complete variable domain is DTGVSQNPRHKITKRGQNVTFRCDPISEHNRLYWYRQTLGQGPEFLTYFQNEAQLEKSRLLSDRFSAERPKGSFSTLEIQRTEQGDSAMYLCASSQGVAEETQYFGPGTRLLVL.